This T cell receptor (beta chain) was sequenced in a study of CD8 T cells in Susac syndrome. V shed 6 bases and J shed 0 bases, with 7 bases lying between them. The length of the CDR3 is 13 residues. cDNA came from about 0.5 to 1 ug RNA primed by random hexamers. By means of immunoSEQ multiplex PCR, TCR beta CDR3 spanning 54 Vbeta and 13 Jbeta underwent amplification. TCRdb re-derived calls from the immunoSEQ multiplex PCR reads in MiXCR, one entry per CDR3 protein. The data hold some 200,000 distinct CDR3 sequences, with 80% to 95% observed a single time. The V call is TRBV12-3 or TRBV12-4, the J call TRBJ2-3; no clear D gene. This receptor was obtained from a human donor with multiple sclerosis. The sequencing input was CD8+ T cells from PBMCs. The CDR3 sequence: CASRSLSTDTQYF. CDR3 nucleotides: TGTGCCAGCAGGTCCCTCAGCACAGATACGCAGTATTTT.